This is a list of T cell receptor beta chains from one sample in a study of T cells after yellow fever vaccination. TCRdb re-analysed the 5' RACE reads in MiXCR, keeping a single row per CDR3 protein. Among some 320,000 distinct CDR3 sequences listed, approximately 4% were seen once. The sequences come from PBMCs, collected 5 days after the yellow fever booster vaccination. The receptor set was obtained from a man between 18 and 29 years old who received the YFV17D yellow fever vaccine. The CDR3 runs from the conserved cysteine through the conserved F or W. Each record gives: V gene, CDR3 length, D gene, clone size, J gene, CDR3 DNA, CDR3 protein. D genes are given only for firm matches. Part of the rows lack a size; the others show once, few, many or a class for expanded clones.

V: TRBV4-3; length: 16; D: TRBD1; size: .; J: TRBJ2-1; DNA: TGCGCCAGCAGCCCCCGACCTAACACAGGGGGCGATGAGCAGTTCTTC; CDR3: CASSPRPNTGGDEQFF
V: TRBV4-3; length: 16; D: .; size: few; J: TRBJ2-7; DNA: TGCGCCAGCAGCCAAGATAAGGGGGGGTACCCCGGCGAGCAGTACTTC; CDR3: CASSQDKGGYPGEQYF
V: TRBV18; length: 16; D: .; size: many; J: TRBJ1-1; DNA: TGTGCCAGCTCCCCGAACCGGGGGCTTACAAACACTGAAGCTTTCTTT; CDR3: CASSPNRGLTNTEAFF
V: TRBV5-1; length: 14; D: .; size: .; J: TRBJ1-2; DNA: TGCGCCAGCAGCCCCCTTACGGTGGGCTATGGCTACACCTTC; CDR3: CASSPLTVGYGYTF
V: TRBV4-3; length: 15; D: .; size: .; J: TRBJ1-4; DNA: TGCGCCAGCAGCCAGCTCGTTGGGGCTTTGGGAAAACTGTTTTTT; CDR3: CASSQLVGALGKLFF
V: TRBV3-1; length: 15; D: TRBD1; size: few; J: TRBJ2-7; DNA: TGTGCCAGCAGCCAAGATTTAACAGGGGGCTACGAGCAGTACTTC; CDR3: CASSQDLTGGYEQYF
V: TRBV7-2; length: 15; D: TRBD1; size: few; J: TRBJ1-4; DNA: TGTGCCAGCAGCTTTTTAGGGACAGGGGAGAGAAAACTGTTTTTT; CDR3: CASSFLGTGERKLFF
V: TRBV10-3; length: 14; D: .; size: many; J: TRBJ1-5; DNA: TGTGCCATCAGTCCCGACAGTAGCAATCAGCCCCAGCATTTT; CDR3: CAISPDSSNQPQHF
V: TRBV4-3; length: 15; D: .; size: .; J: TRBJ2-6; DNA: TGCGCCAGCAGCCAACCCGGGGAAGGGGCCAACGTCCTGACTTTC; CDR3: CASSQPGEGANVLTF
V: TRBV29-1; length: 12; D: .; size: few; J: TRBJ1-2; DNA: TGCAGCGCCGAGCCCCAGTGGTATGGCTACACCTTC; CDR3: CSAEPQWYGYTF
V: TRBV5-6; length: 13; D: .; size: .; J: TRBJ1-2; DNA: TGTGCCAGCAGCAGACGGCCGGGCTATGGCTACACCTTC; CDR3: CASSRRPGYGYTF
V: TRBV7-9; length: 15; D: .; size: many; J: TRBJ1-1; DNA: TGTGCCAGCAGCTTAGGCAGGGTGGGGAACACTGAAGCTTTCTTT; CDR3: CASSLGRVGNTEAFF
V: TRBV6-2/TRBV6-3; length: 16; D: .; size: many; J: TRBJ2-5; DNA: TGTGCCAGCAGTTACTTGATCACGGAGTCGGCGGAGACCCAGTACTTC; CDR3: CASSYLITESAETQYF
V: TRBV25-1; length: 14; D: .; size: few; J: TRBJ1-6; DNA: TGTGCCAGCAGCCCACCCTATGATAATTCACCCCTCCACTTT; CDR3: CASSPPYDNSPLHF
V: TRBV7-2; length: 15; D: TRBD1; size: many; J: TRBJ2-3; DNA: TGTGCCAGCAGCTATGGACAGGGGGCTACAGATACGCAGTATTTT; CDR3: CASSYGQGATDTQYF
V: TRBV7-2; length: 14; D: TRBD2; size: few; J: TRBJ2-2; DNA: TGTGCCAGCAGCGCGAGACTAGCACCCGGGGAGCTGTTTTTT; CDR3: CASSARLAPGELFF
V: TRBV5-6; length: 13; D: .; size: .; J: TRBJ2-3; DNA: TGTGCCAGCAGCCAGGCTACGACAGATACGCAGTATTTT; CDR3: CASSQATTDTQYF
V: TRBV4-1; length: 14; D: .; size: many; J: TRBJ2-3; DNA: TGCGCCAGCAGCGGGGGCACCTCCACAGATACGCAGTATTTT; CDR3: CASSGGTSTDTQYF
V: TRBV5-1; length: 18; D: .; size: many; J: TRBJ1-1; DNA: TGCGCCAGCCGGACGAGGGAGGTCGTAATGGGTCGGGGCACTGAAGCTTTCTTT; CDR3: CASRTREVVMGRGTEAFF
V: TRBV12-3/TRBV12-4; length: 14; D: TRBD1; size: many; J: TRBJ1-5; DNA: TGCGCCAGCAGCCCGGACAGGGGCAATCAGCCCCAGCATTTT; CDR3: CASSPDRGNQPQHF
V: TRBV7-3; length: 13; D: .; size: .; J: TRBJ1-1; DNA: TGTGCCAGCAGCTTGGGGGGAAATGGTGAAGCTTTCTTT; CDR3: CASSLGGNGEAFF
V: TRBV7-8; length: 14; D: .; size: .; J: TRBJ2-7; DNA: TGTGCCAGCAGCCACAGGTCTGTCTCCTACGAGCAGTACTTC; CDR3: CASSHRSVSYEQYF
V: TRBV29-1; length: 13; D: .; size: many; J: TRBJ2-3; DNA: TGCAGCGTTGGGAGAGGGGATAAAGATACGCAGTATTTT; CDR3: CSVGRGDKDTQYF
V: TRBV20-1; length: 13; D: .; size: few; J: TRBJ1-1; DNA: TGCAGTGCTAGGAGGGACACGGCCACTGAAGCTTTCTTT; CDR3: CSARRDTATEAFF
V: TRBV2; length: 15; D: .; size: many; J: TRBJ2-3; DNA: TGTGCCAGCAGTGAAGCGCGAGGGGGTTTAGATACGCAGTATTTT; CDR3: CASSEARGGLDTQYF
V: TRBV5-1; length: 17; D: TRBD1; size: few; J: TRBJ1-3; DNA: TGCGCCAGCAGCTCGCGGGTGCTACAGGGGACTGGAAACACCATATATTTT; CDR3: CASSSRVLQGTGNTIYF
V: TRBV6-2/TRBV6-3; length: 14; D: .; size: few; J: TRBJ2-1; DNA: TGTGCCAGCAGTTATCCACAGGGTGGTCCGGAGCAGTTCTTC; CDR3: CASSYPQGGPEQFF
V: TRBV7-3; length: 17; D: TRBD2; size: many; J: TRBJ2-1; DNA: TGTGCCAGCAGCGATCCCGCAGGCGGGGGCTCCTACAATGAGCAGTTCTTC; CDR3: CASSDPAGGGSYNEQFF
V: TRBV12-3/TRBV12-4; length: 13; D: TRBD1; size: few; J: TRBJ1-5; DNA: TGTGCCAGCAGAAGGACAGGGGAGCAGCCCCAGCATTTT; CDR3: CASRRTGEQPQHF
V: TRBV5-1; length: 16; D: .; size: .; J: TRBJ2-3; DNA: TGCGCCAGCAGCCTACACAGGGTCGATAGGGCAGATACGCAGTATTTT; CDR3: CASSLHRVDRADTQYF
V: TRBV14; length: 13; D: .; size: few; J: TRBJ2-1; DNA: TGTGCCAGCAGCCAACGAGGATCAAATGAGCAGTTCTTC; CDR3: CASSQRGSNEQFF
V: TRBV6-5; length: 16; D: TRBD2; size: .; J: TRBJ2-1; DNA: TGTGCCAGCAGGGCGAGCGGGGGCGACTCCTACAATGAGCAGTTCTTC; CDR3: CASRASGGDSYNEQFF
V: TRBV5-1; length: 13; D: .; size: many; J: TRBJ1-2; DNA: TGCGCCAGCAGCTTGGAACGGTTGAATGGCTACACCTTC; CDR3: CASSLERLNGYTF
V: TRBV29-1; length: 14; D: TRBD2; size: .; J: TRBJ2-5; DNA: TGCAGCGTTGAAGATCGGGGGGGTGGGGAGACCCAGTACTTC; CDR3: CSVEDRGGGETQYF
V: TRBV5-8; length: 14; D: .; size: .; J: TRBJ2-7; DNA: TGTGCCAGCAGCTTGAGGCCGGGGCGCTACGAGCAGTACTTC; CDR3: CASSLRPGRYEQYF
V: TRBV18; length: 18; D: TRBD1; size: .; J: TRBJ2-6; DNA: TGTGCCAGCTCACTCAATGGACAGGGGTTGGCTGGGGCCAACGTCCTGACTTTC; CDR3: CASSLNGQGLAGANVLTF
V: TRBV5-6; length: 14; D: .; size: few; J: TRBJ2-2; DNA: TGTGCCAGCAGCCTTGGGGTAGTCACCGGGGAGCTGTTTTTT; CDR3: CASSLGVVTGELFF
V: TRBV4-3; length: 15; D: .; size: few; J: TRBJ2-5; DNA: TGCGCCAGCAGCCAAGATACCCCGGGCGGTGAGACCCAGTACTTC; CDR3: CASSQDTPGGETQYF
V: TRBV20-1; length: 13; D: .; size: few; J: TRBJ1-5; DNA: TGCAGTGCTAGAGAGGACACTAATCAGCCCCAGCATTTT; CDR3: CSAREDTNQPQHF
V: TRBV12-3/TRBV12-4; length: 15; D: TRBD2; size: many; J: TRBJ2-1; DNA: TGTGCCAGCAGTCTGCGACTAGCGGAGTACAATGAGCAGTTCTTC; CDR3: CASSLRLAEYNEQFF
V: TRBV6-5; length: 12; D: .; size: few; J: TRBJ2-7; DNA: TGTGCCAGCAGAACAGATACCTACGAGCAGTACTTC; CDR3: CASRTDTYEQYF
V: TRBV12-3/TRBV12-4; length: 15; D: TRBD2; size: few; J: TRBJ2-1; DNA: TGTGCCAGCAGTTTAGTAGCGGGGGTTTACAATGAGCAGTTCTTC; CDR3: CASSLVAGVYNEQFF
V: TRBV20-1; length: 13; D: .; size: .; J: TRBJ2-3; DNA: TGCAGTGCTTCTAGCGTTGGCACAGATACGCAGTATTTT; CDR3: CSASSVGTDTQYF
V: TRBV20-1; length: 14; D: .; size: .; J: TRBJ1-1; DNA: TGCAGTGCTAGAGAGCGACGTGCCAACACTGAAGCTTTCTTT; CDR3: CSARERRANTEAFF
V: TRBV20-1; length: 12; D: .; size: many; J: TRBJ1-4; DNA: TGCAGTGCTAGGGATTATAATGAAAAACTGTTTTTT; CDR3: CSARDYNEKLFF
V: TRBV5-1; length: 15; D: TRBD2; size: .; J: TRBJ2-5; DNA: TGCGCCAGCAGCCACTCGGAGCCGGGGGGGGAGACCCAGTACTTC; CDR3: CASSHSEPGGETQYF
V: TRBV7-9; length: 15; D: .; size: .; J: TRBJ2-3; DNA: TGTGCCAGCAGCCTAAGGTGGGGATTGGCAGATACGCAGTATTTT; CDR3: CASSLRWGLADTQYF
V: TRBV10-3; length: 12; D: .; size: .; J: TRBJ1-5; DNA: TGTGCCATCAGTAGTGGCAATCAGCCCCAGCATTTT; CDR3: CAISSGNQPQHF
V: TRBV28; length: 11; D: .; size: .; J: TRBJ1-2; DNA: TGTGCCAGCAGTCAAGATCTGGGCTACACCTTC; CDR3: CASSQDLGYTF
V: TRBV29-1; length: 15; D: .; size: many; J: TRBJ2-2; DNA: TGCAGCGTTGAAGGACATATGCCGAACACCGGGGAGCTGTTTTTT; CDR3: CSVEGHMPNTGELFF
V: TRBV9; length: 17; D: .; size: many; J: TRBJ2-3; DNA: TGTGCCAGCAGCCCACACTATACCACCCCTAGCACAGATACGCAGTATTTT; CDR3: CASSPHYTTPSTDTQYF
V: TRBV7-9; length: 15; D: .; size: .; J: TRBJ2-1; DNA: TGTGCCAGCAGCTCAGGCAGGGGCGATTACAATGAGCAGTTCTTC; CDR3: CASSSGRGDYNEQFF
V: TRBV20-1; length: 15; D: TRBD1; size: .; J: TRBJ1-1; DNA: TGCAGTGCTAGAGATCTGGGACAGGGGGCGTCTGAAGCTTTCTTT; CDR3: CSARDLGQGASEAFF
V: TRBV6-1; length: 14; D: .; size: .; J: TRBJ1-2; DNA: TGTGCCAGCGCGGTGACAATCCCAGGCTATGGCTACACCTTC; CDR3: CASAVTIPGYGYTF
V: TRBV7-2; length: 16; D: .; size: few; J: TRBJ1-5; DNA: TGTGCCAGCAGCCCAGCGGCATCGGGGGGAGATCAGCCCCAGCATTTT; CDR3: CASSPAASGGDQPQHF